These 2 T cell receptor beta chains were sequenced from one sample in a study of patients and donors after allogeneic stem cell transplantation. MiXCR was run by TCRdb on the RT-PCR reads, yielding one entry per CDR3 protein. This sample has over 5,500 distinct CDR3 sequences, with roughly 13% found just once. The sequencing sample was made of blood, either unsorted or a sorted T cell fraction (not recorded which). The receptors were sampled from a human donor who was either an allogeneic HSCT recipient or a stem cell or donor lymphocyte infusion donor (not recorded which). It is not recorded whose cells these are; they may come from a transplant donor.

The V call is TRBV30, the J call TRBJ2-7; D remains unclear. Trimming removed 1 base at V and 6 bases at J, with 10 bases between. Germline values: CDR1 GTSNPN, CDR2 SVGIG (reference sequence). This CDR3 comprises 12 residues. The CDR3 sequence: CAWSAVDGEQYV. In DNA form, the CDR3 reads TGTGCCTGGAGTGCCGTAGATGGCGAGCAGTACGTC.

This clonotype was recorded at least ten times. This rearrangement joins TRBV7-9 to TRBJ1-6; 7 nucleotides agree with TRBD1. CDR3 length equals 16 residues. Trimming at V came to 5 bases and at J to 7 bases, leaving 11 bases not matched to a gene. Germline CDR1 and CDR2: SEHNR and FQNEAQ (reference sequence). CDR3 in amino acids: CASSTQTGFWNSPLHF. CDR3 nucleotides: TGTGCCAGCAGCACCCAGACAGGGTTTTGGAATTCACCCCTCCACTTT.